This record concerns one TCR beta chain sequence. The germline gives CDR1 SGHTS, CDR2 YDEGEE. This CDR3 comprises 15 residues. The trim removed 4 bases at V and 1 base at J, leaving 5 bases unmatched. The sample belongs to a study of blood T cell repertoires in COVID-19. The overall study: Donors in the United States, Italy and Spain gave samples during acute or convalescent COVID-19.

In the authors' workflow: Amplifying reference gene primers gave estimates of nucleated cell counts. Produced via immunoSEQ multiplex PCR; TCRdb's table is partial and in-frame only. V, J and clone size derive from that table, while D and trimming were established from the DNA sequence. The sample comprises 110,000 to 150,000 clones, 79% of which are singletons, and over 8.5% rests with the top ten. What was sequenced was peripheral blood. This sequence joins TRBV5-8 and TRBJ2-3; 8 bases are a match to TRBD2. This clonotype was obtained from a man aged 50 to 60 with active or convalescent COVID-19. The CDR3, as DNA: TGTGCCAGCAGCCAGACTAGCGAAGGCACAGATACGCAGTATTTT. Translated, it gives CASSQTSEGTDTQYF.